This TCR beta chain was sequenced during a study of blood T cells in healthy people across ages. The CDR3 consists of 13 residues. V lost 10 bases and J 6 bases, leaving 19 bases between the germline ends. The germline CDR1 and CDR2 sequences are MGHDK and SYGVNS. Together with a sample-barcoded 5' primer, a J-beta primer mix was included in a second PCR lasting roughly 6 to 12 cycles. TCRdb ran MiXCR on the 5' RACE reads and lists one entry per CDR3 protein. The data hold some 900,000 distinct CDR3 sequences, with around 48% observed a single time. The rearrangement uses TRBV25-1 and TRBJ2-7; D gene uncertain. What was sequenced was blood. This receptor was obtained from a man aged 25-45 years in good health. The CDR3 bases are TGTGCCACCTCAAAAGGAGAAGTAATCGAGCAGTACTTC. Its translation: CATSKGEVIEQYF.